This is a list of T cell receptor beta chains from one sample in a study of blood T cell repertoires in COVID-19. TCRdb's copy holds only in-frame clones and misses some; the assay was immunoSEQ multiplex PCR. This sample has approximately 52,000 clones, with 85% to 95% found just once. The sample consisted of peripheral blood. Receptors were obtained from a man over 45 with acute or convalescent COVID-19. CDR3s include the opening cysteine and the closing phenylalanine or tryptophan. A D gene is named only where the DNA matches it firmly.

D | V | CDR3
TRBD2 | TRBV10-3 | CAISDGGSDEQFF
. | TRBV18 | CASSQEQGKNTEAFF
. | TRBV6-6 | CASSYEGREKLFF
. | TRBV7-2 | CASSLVGGGTEAFF
. | TRBV2 | CASSDTGVYSVRAYEQYF
TRBD1 | TRBV9 | CASSGRGFARDYGYTF
TRBD2 | TRBV6-6 | CASSHPEGLPYNEQFF
TRBD1 | TRBV5-6 | CASSLGQGIYEQYF
TRBD2 | TRBV9 | CASSVGLAGAGDTQYF
. | TRBV10-3 | CAISESSLNTGELFF
TRBD1 | TRBV5-1 | CASSSGTGDSPLHF
. | TRBV18 | CASSPSGGVHEGGNTIYF
. | TRBV10-1 | CASSAARSETTYEQYF
. | TRBV30 | CAWSGARSGNTIYF
TRBD1 | TRBV27 | CASSPTGYAGNEQFF
TRBD1 | TRBV2 | CATRDRAIEGYGYTF
TRBD2 | TRBV24-1 | CATAGEMGTQYF
TRBD1 | TRBV10-3 | CAISEDRAEAFF
TRBD1 | TRBV5-1 | CASTHGQGDIQYF
. | TRBV2 | CASGVRGYSNQPQHF
. | TRBV5-4 | CASSLYRARASTDTQYF
. | TRBV18 | CASSPTVGNQPQHF
TRBD1 | TRBV10-3 | CAISGGGQGSRGYTF
. | TRBV5-1 | CASSLASQGQETQYF
TRBD1 | TRBV24-1 | CATRVHSEDRGRQETQYF
TRBD1 | TRBV5-1 | CASSLALQGVYTNSPLHF
TRBD2 | TRBV7-9 | CASSLPGLAGGHEQFF
. | TRBV10-3 | CAISEGTGGSVNTEAFF
. | TRBV19 | CASSIAGSRGPGNEQFF
. | TRBV19 | CASSISAELFKNYGYTF
. | TRBV2 | CASSVSQTYNEQFF
. | TRBV2 | CASNRRATDTQYF
. | TRBV28 | CASRARDGKRGYGYTF
TRBD1 | TRBV6-2/TRBV6-3 | CASSYGWDRGQLRNQPQHF
TRBD1 | TRBV28 | CASSQGGLGNTIYF
. | TRBV28 | CASSLHRMMNTEAFF
. | TRBV7-9 | CASSLGTGIYEAFF
. | TRBV28 | CASATPVVYGYTF
. | TRBV5-5 | CASSPFPSGANVLTF
. | TRBV7-6 | CASSLQDNPTGELFF
TRBD1 | TRBV3-1/TRBV3-2 | CASSQAGQGFTEAFF
TRBD2 | TRBV19 | CASTLAGVNNEQFF
. | TRBV7-3 | CASSLAVVYTYGYTF
TRBD2 | TRBV24-1 | CATSGGLAGPQETQYF
TRBD2 | TRBV12-5 | CASASSGGAREQFF
TRBD1 | TRBV24-1 | CATSETDRGRDEQFF
TRBD1 | TRBV19 | CASRETGTGFNYGYTF
. | TRBV19 | CASSTGQSSGNTIYF
. | TRBV19 | CASSKVGGSTEAFF
TRBD1 | TRBV6-5 | CASRTGGSYNEQFF
TRBD2 | TRBV24-1 | CATSDQRGGEPGANVLTF
TRBD2 | TRBV24-1 | CATSARGGYQFF
. | TRBV20-1 | CSAPRNTEAFF
. | TRBV3-1/TRBV3-2 | CASSQGGGMTRDEKLFF
TRBD2 | TRBV9 | CASSAGAGGPDEQYF
. | TRBV2 | CASSDLTTGNQLQHF
. | TRBV21-1 | CASSTPGQGVRWTEAFF
TRBD2 | TRBV7-3 | CASSPTSGGTDEQFF